This T cell receptor (beta chain) was identified in a study of spatial heterogeneity in lung cancer. V was cut by 8 bases and J by 7 bases, with 17 bases left in between. CDR3 length equals 13 residues. Germline-derived CDR1 and CDR2 are SQVTM and ANQGSEA. The time point here: sample taken at primary tumor resection. Extraction of whole RNA from tumor, nontumor lung or frozen PBMC preceded unsorted sequencing. TCRdb itself ran the 5' RACE reads through MiXCR, one entry per CDR3 protein. The repertoire has some 37,000 distinct CDR3 sequences, under 8% of them found once; the top ten carry 29%. This clonotype appeared many times.

The chain joins TRBV29-1 to TRBJ1-4; D is uncertain. The source material was PBMCs, sampled at surgery. This clonotype was obtained from a female donor with early-stage non-small cell lung cancer. Here the CDR3 reads CSCRWPASEKLFF. In DNA form, the CDR3 reads TGCAGCTGCCGGTGGCCGGCGAGTGAAAAACTGTTTTTT.